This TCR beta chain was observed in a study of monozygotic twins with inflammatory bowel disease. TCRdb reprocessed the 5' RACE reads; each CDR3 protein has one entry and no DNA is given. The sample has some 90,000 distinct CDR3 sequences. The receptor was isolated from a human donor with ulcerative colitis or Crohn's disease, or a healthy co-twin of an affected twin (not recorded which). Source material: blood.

The chain's CDR3 is CASSHIRGRIVSGANVLTF. The chain uses TRBV4-1 and TRBJ2-6; TCRdb's assignment of TRBD1 cannot be checked, as there is no DNA. There are 19 residues in the CDR3. Germline-derived CDR1 and CDR2 are MGHRA and YSYEKL.